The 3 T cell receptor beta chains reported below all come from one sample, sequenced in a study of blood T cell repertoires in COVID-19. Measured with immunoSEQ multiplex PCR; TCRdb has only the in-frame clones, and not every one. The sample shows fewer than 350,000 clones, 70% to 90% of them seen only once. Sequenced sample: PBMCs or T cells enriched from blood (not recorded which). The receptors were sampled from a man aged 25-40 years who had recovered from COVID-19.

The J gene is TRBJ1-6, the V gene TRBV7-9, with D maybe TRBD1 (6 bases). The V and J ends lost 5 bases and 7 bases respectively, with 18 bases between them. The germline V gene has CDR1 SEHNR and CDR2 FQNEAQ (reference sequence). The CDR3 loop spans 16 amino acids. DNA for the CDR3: TGTGCCAGCAGCCCCCATAGGGGGGGGTCAAATTCACCCCTCCACTTT. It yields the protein CASSPHRGGSNSPLHF.

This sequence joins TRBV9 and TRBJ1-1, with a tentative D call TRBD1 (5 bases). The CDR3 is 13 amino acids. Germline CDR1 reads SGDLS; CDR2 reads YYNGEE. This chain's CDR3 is CATSPGINTEAFF. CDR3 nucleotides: TGTGCAACGAGCCCAGGGATCAACACTGAAGCTTTCTTT.

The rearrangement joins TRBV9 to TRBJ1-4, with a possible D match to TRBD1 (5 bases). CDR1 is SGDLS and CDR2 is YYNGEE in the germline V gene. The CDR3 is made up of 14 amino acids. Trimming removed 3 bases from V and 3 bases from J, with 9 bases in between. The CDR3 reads CASSADSSNEKLFF. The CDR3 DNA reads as TGTGCCAGCAGCGCCGACAGTTCTAATGAAAAACTGTTTTTT. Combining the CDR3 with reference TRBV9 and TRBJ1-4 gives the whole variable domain DSGVTQTPKHLITATGQRVTLRCSPRSGDLSVYWYQQSLDQGLQFLIQYYNGEERAKGNILERFSAQQFPDLHSELNLSSLELGDSALYFCASSADSSNEKLFFGSGTQLSVL.